This T cell receptor beta chain appears in the sequencing data of a study of cytomegalovirus exposure and HLA in healthy donors. Overall study results and limits: More than 150 TCR beta chains were listed as cytomegalovirus-associated. With further analysis later on, most CMV-associated TCR beta chains appeared HLA-restricted.

Germline lookup yields CDR1 MDHEN and CDR2 SYDVKM. The CDR3 length is 17 residues. With 5 bases clipped from V and 5 bases from J, the junction kept 7 bases outside the gene matches. PCR primers comprised 60 Vbeta and 13 Jbeta primers. Authors' processing steps: Unique TCR beta chains totaled some 81 million in a later count, with approximately 10 million of them shared. Assay: immunoSEQ multiplex PCR; the TCRdb copy retains only in-frame clones and omits some. V and J calls and clone size are as listed in that table; D and trimming were resolved from the DNA. In total, the table holds 65,000 to 90,000 clones. Details on this clone: What it binds is not known.

The origin of this receptor is a female donor in good health and CMV-seropositive. Sequencing used PBMCs. This chain links TRBV28 with TRBJ2-2; TRBD2 matches at 14 bases. In nucleotides, the CDR3 is TGTGCCAGCAGTCCGGGACTAGCGGGAGTTGGTACCGGGGAGCTGTTTTTT. This translates into CASSPGLAGVGTGELFF. The full variable domain, in which reference TRBV28 and TRBJ2-2 provide the parts outside the CDR3, is DVKVTQSSRYLVKRTGEKVFLECVQDMDHENMFWYRQDPGLGLRLIYFSYDVKMKEKGDIPEGYSVSREKKERFSLILESASTNQTSMYLCASSPGLAGVGTGELFFGEGSRLTVL.